The 17 T cell receptor beta chains reported below all come from one sample, sequenced in a study of CD8+ T cells in alopecia areata. Investigators isolated RNA and reverse transcribed it into cDNA to act as the sequencing template. The data were produced by immunoSEQ multiplex PCR, yet TCRdb's version contains in-frame clones alone and is incomplete. The sample lists 140,000 to 150,000 clones, nearly 55% occurring once. Treatment given: oral pan-JAK inhibitor, 5-10 mg twice daily. Specimen: CD8+ T cells sorted from blood, collected at week 4, from a patient treated with tofacitinib. Every receptor here comes from a human donor with alopecia areata.

The chain employs TRBV18 and TRBJ2-7; perhaps TRBD2 as D (6 bases). The CDR3 is 13 residues long. The germline V and J ends were trimmed by 4 bases and 1 base, with 8 bases remaining between them. The V gene's germline CDR1 is KGHSH and CDR2 LQKENI. CDR3 sequence: CASSLADSYEQYF. The CDR3 DNA sequence: TGTGCCAGCTCACTAGCGGATTCCTACGAGCAGTACTTC.

This clone was found once. The rearrangement joins TRBV6-6 to TRBJ2-7, with D perhaps matching TRBD1 or TRBD2 (7 bases each). V gave up 0 bases and J gave up 1 base, with 13 bases separating them. The CDR3 has 16 amino acids. From germline, CDR1 is MNHNY and CDR2 SVGAGI (reference sequence). CDR3 sequence: CASSYSPQGGSYEQYF. CDR3 DNA sequence: TGTGCCAGCAGTTACTCCCCGCAGGGGGGGTCCTACGAGCAGTACTTC.

The chain has TRBV27 and TRBJ1-5; 7 bases are a match to TRBD1. CDR3 size: 16 residues. Germline CDR1 is MNHEY and CDR2 is SMNVEV (reference sequence). With 5 bases clipped from V and 1 base from J, the junction kept 8 bases outside the gene matches. The CDR3 bases are TGTGCCAGCAGTCACAGGGGTCCCTCGAGCAATCAGCCCCAGCATTTT. Its translation: CASSHRGPSSNQPQHF.

The chain links TRBV7-9 to TRBJ2-1; TRBD2 aligns across 8 bases. This CDR3 has 15 residues. Germline-derived CDR1 and CDR2 are SEHNR and FQNEAQ (reference sequence). The trim removed 5 bases at V and 6 bases at J, leaving 9 bases unmatched. In nucleotides, the CDR3 is TGTGCCAGCAGCATCACCGGGACTAGACGCAATGAGCAGTTCTTC. It is translated as CASSITGTRRNEQFF.

This clone turned up a few times. The rearrangement joins TRBV28 to TRBJ1-1; D uncertain. The CDR3 is 15 residues long. Trimming shortened V by 5 bases and J by 0 bases, and 13 bases separated the two germline ends. Germline loops: CDR1 MDHEN, CDR2 SYDVKM. CDR3 sequence: CASSPVREMNTEAFF. The CDR3 DNA reads TGTGCCAGCAGTCCCGTACGGGAGATGAACACTGAAGCTTTCTTT.

The chain has TRBV9 and TRBJ2-7, with 8 bases fitting TRBD1. The CDR3 sequence is 15 residues long. Trimming took 3 bases from V and 2 from J; bases not matched to a gene: 7. Germline V gene data show CDR1 as SGDLS and CDR2 as YYNGEE. CDR3 protein: CASSGDGTGAYEQYF. The CDR3 DNA is TGTGCCAGCAGCGGTGACGGGACAGGAGCCTACGAGCAGTACTTC.

This clone has a handful of counts. The V gene is TRBV27, the J gene TRBJ2-7; D could derive from TRBD1 or TRBD2 (5 bases each). The germline V and J ends were trimmed by 5 bases and 1 base, with 18 bases remaining between them. The CDR3 runs 16 residues. Germline loops: CDR1 MNHEY, CDR2 SMNVEV (reference sequence). Here the CDR3 reads CASSPDSEEVSYEQYF. Here the CDR3 DNA reads TGTGCCAGCAGTCCCGACAGTGAGGAGGTTTCCTACGAGCAGTACTTC.

On this clone: The missing conserved phenylalanine or tryptophan at the end of this CDR3 makes a read error likely. The DNA is left out, because the CDR3 cannot be placed on it with certainty; the CDR3 is given as TCRdb lists it. The V call is TRBV5-6, the J call TRBJ1-3; the table calls TRBD1, which could not be checked here. From its first to its last residue, the CDR3 has 11 amino acids. In germline, CDR1 is SGHDT, CDR2 YYEEEE. CDR3 sequence: CASSYLDSVWL.

The rearrangement links TRBV6-1 to TRBJ2-7; TRBD1 is a possible D gene (5 bases). The CDR3 has 13 amino acids. The V end lost 6 bases, the J end lost 1 base, and 10 bases lay between the germline ends. Germline V lookup: CDR1 MNHNS, CDR2 SASEGT. The CDR3 loop is CASRDTASYEQYF. The DNA for the CDR3 is TGTGCCAGCAGGGACACCGCGTCCTACGAGCAGTACTTC.

The chain recombines TRBV15 with TRBJ1-1, with 7 bases lining up with TRBD1. With V trimmed by 6 bases and J by 0 bases, 4 bases remained unmatched. CDR1 LNHNV and CDR2 YYDKDF come from the germline V gene (reference sequence). The CDR3 length is 14 residues. The CDR3 DNA sequence: TGTGCCACCAGTCCAGGGGGATTGAACACTGAAGCTTTCTTT. Translated: CATSPGGLNTEAFF.

The chain combines TRBV29-1 with TRBJ2-1, with 10 bases identical to TRBD2. The germline V gene encodes CDR1 SQVTM and CDR2 ANQGSEA. This CDR3 is 16 amino acids long. V shed 4 bases, J shed 6 bases, and the junction held 12 bases outside the gene matches. The CDR3 region has the DNA TGCAGCGTTGCCGGGACTAGCGACACGGTTCGCAATGAGCAGTTCTTC. As protein: CSVAGTSDTVRNEQFF.

The V and J genes are TRBV2 and TRBJ1-1; unclear D gene. Per the germline V gene, CDR1 is SNHLY and CDR2 is FYNNEI. V gave up 4 bases and J gave up 0 bases, with 15 bases separating them. The CDR3 length is 16 residues. The CDR3 sequence is CASSAGGEGMNTEAFF. In DNA, the CDR3 is TGTGCCAGCAGTGCGGGTGGGGAGGGAATGAACACTGAAGCTTTCTTT.

In this sample, this clone turned up a few times. The chain is built from TRBV11-1 and TRBJ2-1; 8 nucleotides align to TRBD1. V shed 1 base, J shed 5 bases, and the junction held 7 bases outside the gene matches. The germline CDR1 and CDR2 sequences are SGHAT and FQDESV (reference sequence). CDR3 length: 16 amino acids. CDR3: CASSLGTGMVNNEQFF. Here the CDR3 DNA reads TGTGCCAGCAGCTTAGGGACAGGGATGGTTAACAATGAGCAGTTCTTC.

In its sample, this clone was seen once. The chain has TRBV5-8 and TRBJ1-2; possible D gene TRBD1, 5 bases. V lost 3 bases and J 4 bases, leaving 10 bases between the germline ends. Germline V lookup: CDR1 SGHTS, CDR2 YDEGEE. This CDR3 contains 13 residues. The CDR3 sequence is CASSSQGFYGYTF. CDR3 coding DNA: TGTGCCAGCAGCTCGCAGGGATTCTATGGCTACACCTTC.

This chain links TRBV27 with TRBJ2-7; 7 bases line up with TRBD1. This CDR3 contains 15 residues. CDR1 and CDR2 from the germline V gene are MNHEY and SMNVEV (reference sequence). Trimming removed 1 base from V and 5 bases from J; junction bases left unmatched: 8. The DNA for the CDR3 is TGTGCCAGCAGTTTATTTCCGGGCCAGGGGGACGAGCAGTACTTC. As protein: CASSLFPGQGDEQYF.

The rearrangement uses TRBV25-1 and TRBJ1-5; no definite D call. Between the trimmed V and J ends, which lost 3 bases and 0 bases, there was a span of 9 bases. Germline CDR1 and CDR2: MGHDK and SYGVNS. CDR3 length: 15 residues. The CDR3 nucleotides read TGTGCCAGCAGTGAGCCGGGCAATAGCAATCAGCCCCAGCATTTT. Its protein product is CASSEPGNSNQPQHF. Based on the CDR3 plus reference TRBV25-1 and TRBJ1-5, the full variable domain is EADIYQTPRYLVIGTGKKITLECSQTMGHDKMYWYQQDPGMELHLIHYSYGVNSTEKGDLSSESTVSRIRTEHFPLTLESARPSHTSQYLCASSEPGNSNQPQHFGDGTRLSIL.

This chain uses TRBV14 with TRBJ2-5; D call uncertain. This CDR3 comprises 16 residues. The germline V and J ends were trimmed by 0 bases and 1 base, with 12 bases remaining between them. Per germline, CDR1 SGHDN and CDR2 FVKESK. CDR3 residues: CASSQDRRWTQETQYF. The DNA for the CDR3 is TGTGCCAGCAGCCAAGATAGAAGATGGACCCAAGAGACCCAGTACTTC.